The present entry profiles one TCR beta chain with its context. What it binds is not known. Unique molecular identifier tags were affixed to discrete cDNA molecules. TCRdb re-derived calls from the 5' RACE reads in MiXCR, one entry per CDR3 protein. This sample yields about 98,000 distinct CDR3 sequences, of which roughly 14% are seen a single time; 6.5% to 9% belongs to the top ten. The source of the sample is a study of early T cells in non-severe SARS-CoV-2 infection. Points from the study as a whole: Matching against VDJdb likely underestimated virus-specific expansions, favoring anti-spike CD8.

This CDR3 contains 14 residues. The V gene end was trimmed by 3 bases and the J gene end by 2 bases; junction bases not matched to a gene: 3. Germline lookup yields CDR1 DFQATT and CDR2 SNEGSKA (reference sequence). Specimen: whole blood. The V call is TRBV20-1, the J call TRBJ1-5; 8 bases are shared with TRBD1. The sequence came from an adult who was a healthcare worker with PCR-confirmed SARS-CoV-2 infection or an uninfected control (not recorded which). The CDR3 here is CSASRGLGNQPQHF. Here the CDR3 DNA reads TGCAGTGCTAGCAGGGGGCTGGGCAATCAGCCCCAGCATTTT.